Shown below are 27 T cell receptor beta chains from a single sample sequenced in a study of follicular helper T cells after annual influenza vaccination. Some clones are missing from TCRdb's copy, which holds only in-frame ones; the method was immunoSEQ multiplex PCR. The table has 3,200 or so clones, approximately 79% seen once. Indicated time point: 2014-2015 season, 7 days after vaccination. Here the sequenced sample was CXCR5+ CD38- circulating T follicular helper cells from blood, taken 7 days after influenza vaccination. Subset indicated: circulating Tfh, non-naive CD4+CXCR5+PD-1+ (ICOS+CD38+ or ICOS-CD38-). The receptors here all came from an adult who received the influenza vaccine.

The V call is TRBV2, the J call TRBJ2-5; D possibly corresponds to TRBD2 (5 bases). Germline V gene data show CDR1 as SNHLY and CDR2 as FYNNEI. The V end was cut by 5 bases, the J end by 5 bases, with 12 bases between. CDR3 length equals 13 residues. CDR3 bases: TGTGCCAGCAGTCGAAACGACTACGAGACCCAGTACTTC. Protein product: CASSRNDYETQYF. Full variable domain (rest looked up from reference TRBV2 and TRBJ2-5): EPEVTQTPSHQVTQMGQEVILRCVPISNHLYFYWYRQILGQKVEFLVSFYNNEISEKSEIFDDQFSVERPDGSNFTLKIRSTKLEDSAMYFCASSRNDYETQYFGPGTRLLVL.

This clone has a handful of counts. This rearrangement joins TRBV5-4 to TRBJ2-7; TRBD1 aligns across 10 bases. Germline loops: CDR1 SGHNT, CDR2 YYREEE (reference sequence). The CDR3 runs 14 residues. With V trimmed by 3 bases and J by 7 bases, 7 bases remained unmatched. DNA for the CDR3: TGTGCCAGCAGCTGGGACAGGGGCCCTAGGGAGCAGTACTTC. Protein: CASSWDRGPREQYF.

The chain carries TRBV5-1 and TRBJ2-2, with 11 positions matching TRBD1. Germline V gene lookup returns CDR1 SGHRS and CDR2 YFSETQ. The CDR3 loop spans 15 amino acids. Losses at the gene ends were 8 bases for V and 4 bases for J; bases not matched to a gene: 7. CDR3 in DNA: TGCGCCAGTGGAAAGGGACAGGGGGGCACCGGGGAGCTGTTTTTT. This encodes CASGKGQGGTGELFF. The full variable domain, with the rest looked up from reference TRBV5-1 and TRBJ2-2, is KAGVTQTPRYLIKTRGQQVTLSCSPISGHRSVSWYQQTPGQGLQFLFEYFSETQRNKGNFPGRFSGRQFSNSRSEMNVSTLELGDSALYLCASGKGQGGTGELFFGEGSRLTVL.

V gene TRBV6-5 combines with J gene TRBJ2-1; 9 nucleotides match TRBD1. This CDR3 comprises 15 residues. Trimming removed 5 bases from V and 1 base from J; junction bases left unmatched: 3. Germline values: CDR1 MNHEY, CDR2 SVGAGI. Here the CDR3 reads CASSRQGGSYNEQFF. The CDR3 DNA is TGTGCCAGCAGTCGACAGGGGGGTTCCTACAATGAGCAGTTCTTC.

As to this clone: Its ends do not fully match the called genes, so a read error is possible. The rearrangement uses TRBV5-1 and TRBJ2-7; weak D call: TRBD1 (7 bases). Germline CDR1 reads SGHRS; CDR2 reads YFSETQ. The CDR3 totals 13 residues. The CDR3 nucleotides read TGCGCCAGCAGCTTTGGAGGGAGCCAGGGGGTAAACTTC. Translation: CASSFGGSQGVNF.

This sequence joins TRBV27 and TRBJ2-7, with D unresolved. CDR3 length: 13 residues. Trimming stripped 8 bases from V and 3 bases from J, with 14 bases between. In germline, CDR1 is MNHEY, CDR2 SMNVEV (reference sequence). Here the CDR3 DNA reads TGTGCCAGCGGTTGGGCGTTTGGCTACGAGCAGTACTTC. It codes for CASGWAFGYEQYF.

The rearrangement joins TRBV2 to TRBJ2-5, with a weak D call TRBD2 (6 bases). The V and J ends lost 4 bases and 2 bases respectively, with 11 bases between them. In germline, CDR1 is SNHLY, CDR2 FYNNEI. The CDR3 length is 14 residues. The CDR3 coding sequence is TGTGCCAGCAGTGTGGGCGGACTACAAGAGACCCAGTACTTC. Protein: CASSVGGLQETQYF.

J is TRBJ1-1 and V is TRBV29-1; D may be TRBD1 (6 bases). The CDR3 extends over 14 amino acids. Germline V gene lookup returns CDR1 SQVTM and CDR2 ANQGSEA. V was cut by 4 bases and J by 7 bases, with 19 bases left in between. This chain's CDR3 is CSVVGGQAGVEAFF. The CDR3 DNA is TGCAGCGTTGTCGGGGGACAAGCTGGGGTTGAAGCTTTCTTT.

The genes are TRBV18 and TRBJ2-3; 8 nucleotides align to TRBD2. Germline values: CDR1 KGHSH, CDR2 LQKENI. CDR3 length: 15 residues. J was trimmed by 3 bases and V by 4 bases; bases with no gene match: 6. DNA for the CDR3: TGTGCCAGCTCACAACTCTCGGGGGGGACAGATACGCAGTATTTT. It is translated as CASSQLSGGTDTQYF. The full variable domain, rest sourced from reference TRBV18 and TRBJ2-3, is NAGVMQNPRHLVRRRGQEARLRCSPMKGHSHVYWYRQLPEEGLKFMVYLQKENIIDESGMPKERFSAEFPKEGPSILRIQQVVRGDSAAYFCASSQLSGGTDTQYFGPGTRLTVL.

The J gene is TRBJ2-1, the V gene TRBV7-2; D unclear. Trimming stripped 1 base from V and 9 bases from J, with 13 bases between. Per germline, CDR1 SGHTA and CDR2 FQGNSA. The CDR3 contains 14 residues. Here the CDR3 DNA reads TGTGCCAGCAGCTTAGAAGGCTCTATTGGTGAGCAGTTCTTC. Amino acid sequence: CASSLEGSIGEQFF.

This clone has a single count. The chain is built from TRBV15 and TRBJ1-6; D is ambiguous. With 1 base removed from V and 8 bases from J, the gap between germline ends came to 9 bases. The CDR3 is made up of 14 amino acids. Germline V gene data show CDR1 as LNHNV and CDR2 as YYDKDF (reference sequence). CDR3 in DNA: TGTGCCACCAGCAGAGTAACGGAGGATTCACCCCTCCACTTT. It translates to CATSRVTEDSPLHF.

This chain's CDR3 is CSVGEGLVGYTF. CDR3 in DNA: TGCAGCGTTGGGGAGGGATTGGTTGGCTACACCTTC. The chain couples TRBV29-1 to TRBJ1-2; D is unresolved. This CDR3 spans 12 amino acids. Trimming stripped 4 bases from V and 7 bases from J, with 13 bases between. Looked up from germline, CDR1 is SQVTM and CDR2 is ANQGSEA. Looking up the rest from reference TRBV29-1 and TRBJ1-2 gives the full variable domain: SAVISQKPSRDICQRGTSLTIQCQVDSQVTMMFWYRQQPGQSLTLIATANQGSEATYESGFVIDKFPISRPNLTFSTLTVSNMSPEDSSIYLCSVGEGLVGYTFGSGTRLTVV.

The chain carries TRBV7-3 and TRBJ1-1; D not certain. V shed 11 bases and J shed 0 bases, with 13 bases lying between them. The CDR3 runs 13 residues. Germline CDR1 reads SGHTA; CDR2 reads FQGTGA. CDR3 amino acids: CASSVGMNTEAFF. The DNA for the CDR3 is TGTGCCTCCTCAGTTGGTATGAACACTGAAGCTTTCTTT. Full variable domain (outside the CDR3, taken from reference TRBV7-3 and TRBJ1-1): GAGVSQTPSNKVTEKGKYVELRCDPISGHTALYWYRQSLGQGPEFLIYFQGTGAADDSGLPNDRFFAVRPEGSVSTLKIQRTERGDSAVYLCASSVGMNTEAFFGQGTRLTVV.

The CDR3 nucleotides read TGTGCCAGCAGCCTACAGTATAATTCACCCCTCCACTTT. This translates into CASSLQYNSPLHF. The chain is built from TRBV7-2 and TRBJ1-6; D is unclear. Germline-derived CDR1 and CDR2 are SGHTA and FQGNSA. The CDR3 is 13 residues long. V was shortened by 5 bases and J by 4 bases, with 6 bases between the two germline ends.

V gene TRBV5-1 combines with J gene TRBJ2-7, with D tentatively TRBD2 (6 bases). Germline assignment: CDR1 SGHRS and CDR2 YFSETQ. V gave up 5 bases and J gave up 7 bases, with 31 bases separating them. This CDR3 has 18 residues. Here the CDR3 reads CASSRVVGVQGRGLEQYF. For the CDR3, the DNA is TGCGCCAGCAGTCGGGTGGTGGGTGTTCAAGGCCGGGGACTTGAGCAGTACTTC.

CDR3 coding DNA: TGTGCCAGCAGCTTATATCGAGTGGCCGGAGAAAAACTGTTTTTT. Translating gives CASSLYRVAGEKLFF. This rearrangement joins TRBV7-8 to TRBJ1-4; D is ambiguous. Germline-derived CDR1 and CDR2 are SGHVS and FQNEAQ. The CDR3 sequence is 15 residues long. V was pared by 2 bases and J by 8 bases, with 15 bases between.

The gene calls are TRBV19 and TRBJ1-5, with a tentative D call TRBD1 (6 bases). The CDR3 loop spans 15 amino acids. Germline assignment: CDR1 LNHDA and CDR2 SQIVND (reference sequence). Deletions cut 7 bases from V and 5 bases from J, with 18 bases between. The CDR3 here is CASNPIPRGHQPQHF. As DNA, the CDR3 is TGTGCCAGTAATCCTATCCCCAGGGGCCATCAGCCCCAGCATTTT.

This clone turned up a few times. The rearrangement links TRBV5-1 to TRBJ1-1; D is perhaps TRBD1 (5 bases). This CDR3 region has 14 residues. V lost 0 bases to trimming and J lost 1 base, with 7 bases between them. Germline CDR1 is SGHRS and CDR2 is YFSETQ. The CDR3 nucleotides read TGCGCCAGCAGCTTGGCGCAGGGGAACACTGAAGCTTTCTTT. It specifies CASSLAQGNTEAFF.

This chain connects TRBV6-6 to TRBJ2-7; the match to TRBD2 covers 12 bases. This CDR3 region has 14 residues. Germline CDR1 reads MNHNY; CDR2 reads SVGAGI (reference sequence). With V trimmed by 4 bases and J by 4 bases, 2 bases remained unmatched. CDR3 loop: CASSSSGGGYEQYF. DNA for the CDR3: TGTGCCAGCAGTTCTAGCGGGGGGGGGTACGAGCAGTACTTC.

The CDR3 spells CASSLGGRLYGYTF. CDR3 nucleotides: TGTGCCAGCAGCTTAGGGGGCAGACTCTATGGCTACACCTTC. V and J are TRBV7-2 and TRBJ1-2, with D maybe TRBD1 (5 bases). Germline loops: CDR1 SGHTA, CDR2 FQGNSA. CDR3 length: 14 residues. Trimming shortened V by 1 base and J by 4 bases, and 10 bases separated the two germline ends.

This clone was seen once. The gene calls are TRBV21-1 and TRBJ1-1. TRBV21-1 is a pseudogene. The CDR3 sequence is 12 residues long. The CDR3 loop reads CASSGGGTEAFF. The CDR3 DNA follows: TGTGCCAGCAGTGGTGGGGGCACTGAAGCTTTCTTT.

The rearrangement joins TRBV29-1 to TRBJ1-1; 8 nucleotides match TRBD1. Per the germline V gene, CDR1 is SQVTM and CDR2 is ANQGSEA. The CDR3 has 16 residues. Germline trimming cut 4 bases from V and 5 bases from J; bases unmatched to any gene: 15. CDR3 region: CSVGTPTGVEGTEAFF. The CDR3 coding sequence is TGCAGCGTTGGCACCCCGACAGGGGTTGAGGGGACTGAAGCTTTCTTT.

This clone has more than one count but fewer than ten. V usage is TRBV5-5 and J usage is TRBJ2-7; the match to TRBD1 covers 8 bases. This CDR3 region has 15 residues. Germline CDR1 and CDR2: SGHKS and YYEKEE (reference sequence). V was pared by 1 base and J by 2 bases, with 5 bases of the junction left unmatched. CDR3 residues: CASSLQGATTYEQYF. CDR3 sequence (DNA): TGTGCCAGCAGCTTGCAGGGGGCTACCACCTACGAGCAGTACTTC. Drawing the rest from reference TRBV5-5 and TRBJ2-7, the complete variable domain is DAGVTQSPTHLIKTRGQQVTLRCSPISGHKSVSWYQQVLGQGPQFIFQYYEKEERGRGNFPDRFSARQFPNYSSELNVNALLLGDSALYLCASSLQGATTYEQYFGPGTRLTVT.

The CDR3 bases are TGTGCCAGCAGCTGGACTAGCGGGGGGCCCCAGTACTTC. Encoded protein: CASSWTSGGPQYF. V gene TRBV7-2 combines with J gene TRBJ2-5, with 14 bases aligning to TRBD2. This CDR3 has 13 amino acids. Germline trimming cut 4 bases from V and 9 bases from J; bases unmatched to any gene: 1. Germline CDR1 reads SGHTA; CDR2 reads FQGNSA.

This clone was counted a single time. The chain carries TRBV5-1 and TRBJ2-1, with TRBD2 matching over 8 bases. Germline-derived CDR1 and CDR2 are SGHRS and YFSETQ. The length of the CDR3 is 14 residues. J gave up 8 bases and V 0 bases, and 4 bases lay outside the gene matches. The CDR3 nucleotides are TGCGCCAGCAGCTTGGGGGCGGGGGGCCATGAGCAGTTCTTC. Translation: CASSLGAGGHEQFF.

V usage is TRBV5-5 and J usage is TRBJ1-5; D gene unclear. Looked up from germline, CDR1 is SGHKS and CDR2 is YYEKEE (reference sequence). V was cut by 4 bases and J by 2 bases, with 13 bases left in between. This CDR3 contains 15 residues. CDR3 in DNA: TGTGCCAGCAGCCCTCGGCTAGACGGCAATCAGCCCCAGCATTTT. Residues: CASSPRLDGNQPQHF.

The chain recombines TRBV6-5 with TRBJ2-7; the D call may be TRBD1 or TRBD2 (5 bases each). The CDR3 has 14 amino acids. V lost 5 bases, J lost 2 bases, and 13 bases lay in between. Per germline, CDR1 MNHEY and CDR2 SVGAGI. The CDR3 protein is CASSARDVAYEQYF. In nucleotides, the CDR3 is TGTGCCAGCAGTGCCCGGGACGTCGCCTACGAGCAGTACTTC.